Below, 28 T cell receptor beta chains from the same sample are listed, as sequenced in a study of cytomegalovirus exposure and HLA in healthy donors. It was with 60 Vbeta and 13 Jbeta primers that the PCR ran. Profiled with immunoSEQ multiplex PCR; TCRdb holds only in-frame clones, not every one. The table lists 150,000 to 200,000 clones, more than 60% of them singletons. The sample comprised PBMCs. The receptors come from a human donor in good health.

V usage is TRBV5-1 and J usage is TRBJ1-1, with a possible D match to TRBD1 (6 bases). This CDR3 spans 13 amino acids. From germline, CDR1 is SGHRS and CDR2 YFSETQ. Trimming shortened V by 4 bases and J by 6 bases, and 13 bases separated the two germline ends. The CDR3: CASSLDRPSEAFF. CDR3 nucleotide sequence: TGCGCCAGCAGCCTCGACAGGCCTTCTGAAGCTTTCTTT.

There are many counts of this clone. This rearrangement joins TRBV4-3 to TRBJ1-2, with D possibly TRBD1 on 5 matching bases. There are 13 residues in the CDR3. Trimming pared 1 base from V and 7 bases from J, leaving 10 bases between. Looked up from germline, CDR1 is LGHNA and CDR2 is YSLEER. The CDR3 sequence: CASSQAQGSGYTF. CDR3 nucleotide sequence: TGCGCCAGCAGCCAAGCGCAGGGCTCTGGCTACACCTTC.

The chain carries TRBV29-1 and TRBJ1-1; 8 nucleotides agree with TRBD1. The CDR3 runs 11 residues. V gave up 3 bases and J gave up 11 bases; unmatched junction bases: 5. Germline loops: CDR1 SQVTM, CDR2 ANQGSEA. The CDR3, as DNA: TGCAGCGTTGACGACAGGGGTGGGGCTTTCTTT. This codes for CSVDDRGGAFF. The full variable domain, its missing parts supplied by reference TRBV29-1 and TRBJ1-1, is SAVISQKPSRDICQRGTSLTIQCQVDSQVTMMFWYRQQPGQSLTLIATANQGSEATYESGFVIDKFPISRPNLTFSTLTVSNMSPEDSSIYLCSVDDRGGAFFGQGTRLTVV.

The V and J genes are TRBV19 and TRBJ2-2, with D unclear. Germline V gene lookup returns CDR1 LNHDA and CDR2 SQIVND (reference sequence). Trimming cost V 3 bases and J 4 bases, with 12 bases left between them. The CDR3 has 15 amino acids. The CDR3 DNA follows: TGTGCCAGTAGTATGGTCACCCCTACCACCGGGGAGCTGTTTTTT. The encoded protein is CASSMVTPTTGELFF.

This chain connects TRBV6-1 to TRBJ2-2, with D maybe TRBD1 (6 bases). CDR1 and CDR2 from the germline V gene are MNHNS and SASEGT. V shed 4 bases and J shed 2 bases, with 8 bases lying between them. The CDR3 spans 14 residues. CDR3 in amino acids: CASSAQGNTGELFF. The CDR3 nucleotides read TGTGCCAGCAGTGCACAGGGCAACACCGGGGAGCTGTTTTTT.

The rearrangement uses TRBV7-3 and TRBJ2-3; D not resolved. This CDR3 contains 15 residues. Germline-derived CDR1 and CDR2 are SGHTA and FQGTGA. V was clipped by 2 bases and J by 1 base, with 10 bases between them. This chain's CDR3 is CASSLGVIGTDTQYF. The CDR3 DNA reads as TGTGCCAGCAGCTTAGGAGTTATTGGCACAGATACGCAGTATTTT. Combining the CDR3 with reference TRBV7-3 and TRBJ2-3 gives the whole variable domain GAGVSQTPSNKVTEKGKYVELRCDPISGHTALYWYRQSLGQGPEFLIYFQGTGAADDSGLPNDRFFAVRPEGSVSTLKIQRTERGDSAVYLCASSLGVIGTDTQYFGPGTRLTVL.

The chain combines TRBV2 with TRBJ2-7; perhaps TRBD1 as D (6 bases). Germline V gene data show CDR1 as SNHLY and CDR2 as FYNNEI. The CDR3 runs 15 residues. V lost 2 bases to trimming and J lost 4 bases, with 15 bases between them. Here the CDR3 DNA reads TGTGCCAGCAGTGAAAGACAGGTTAAGAGTTACGAGCAGTACTTC. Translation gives CASSERQVKSYEQYF.

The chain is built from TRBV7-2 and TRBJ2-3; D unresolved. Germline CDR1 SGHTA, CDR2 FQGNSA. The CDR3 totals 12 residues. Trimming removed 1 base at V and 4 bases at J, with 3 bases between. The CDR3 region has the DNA TGTGCCAGCAGCTTAGGAGCAGATACGCAGTATTTT. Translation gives CASSLGADTQYF.

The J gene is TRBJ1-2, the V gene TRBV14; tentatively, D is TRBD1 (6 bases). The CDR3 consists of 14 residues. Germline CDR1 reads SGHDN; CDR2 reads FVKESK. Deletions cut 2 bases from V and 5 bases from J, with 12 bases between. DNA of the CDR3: TGTGCCAGCAGCCAACAGGGGTTGGGGTATGGCTACACCTTC. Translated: CASSQQGLGYGYTF.

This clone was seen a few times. The CDR3 DNA reads TGTGCCAGCAGCCTGGCACTGAACACTGAAGCTTTCTTT. Protein sequence: CASSLALNTEAFF. J is TRBJ1-1 and V is TRBV7-3; D is ambiguous. Germline lookup yields CDR1 SGHTA and CDR2 FQGTGA. Trimming cost V 5 bases and J 0 bases, with 7 bases left between them. The CDR3 covers 13 residues.

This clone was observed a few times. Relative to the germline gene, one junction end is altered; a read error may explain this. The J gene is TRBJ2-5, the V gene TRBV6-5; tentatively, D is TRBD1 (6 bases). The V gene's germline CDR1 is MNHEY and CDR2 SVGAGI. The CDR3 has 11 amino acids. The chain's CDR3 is CASSYGQQWHF. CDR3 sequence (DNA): TGTGCCAGCAGTTACGGACAGCAATGGCACTTC.

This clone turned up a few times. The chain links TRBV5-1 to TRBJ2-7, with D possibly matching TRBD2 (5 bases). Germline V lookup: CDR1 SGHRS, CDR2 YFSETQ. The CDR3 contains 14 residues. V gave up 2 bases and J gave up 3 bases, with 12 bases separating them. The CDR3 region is CASSFDTRVYEQYF. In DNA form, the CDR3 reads TGCGCCAGCAGCTTTGACACGAGGGTCTACGAGCAGTACTTC.

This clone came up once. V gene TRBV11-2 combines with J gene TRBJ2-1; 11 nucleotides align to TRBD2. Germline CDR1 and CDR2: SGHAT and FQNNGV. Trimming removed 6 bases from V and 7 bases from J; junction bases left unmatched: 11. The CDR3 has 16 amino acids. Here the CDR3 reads CASRPKLAGGRNEQFF. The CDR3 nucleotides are TGTGCCAGCAGGCCGAAATTAGCGGGGGGGAGGAATGAGCAGTTCTTC.

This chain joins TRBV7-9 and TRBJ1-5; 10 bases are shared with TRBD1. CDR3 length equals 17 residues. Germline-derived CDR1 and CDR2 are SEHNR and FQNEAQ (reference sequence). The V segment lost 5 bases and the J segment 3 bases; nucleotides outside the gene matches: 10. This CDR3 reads CASSDPGTGAFNQPQHF. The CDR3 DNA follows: TGTGCCAGCAGCGATCCCGGGACAGGGGCGTTCAATCAGCCCCAGCATTTT.

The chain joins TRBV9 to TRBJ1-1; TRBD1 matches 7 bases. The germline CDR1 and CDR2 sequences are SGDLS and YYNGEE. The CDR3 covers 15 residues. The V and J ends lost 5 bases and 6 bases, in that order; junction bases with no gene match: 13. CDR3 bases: TGTGCCAGCAGGGGGTGGGGACAGAGAAATTCTGAAGCTTTCTTT. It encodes CASRGWGQRNSEAFF. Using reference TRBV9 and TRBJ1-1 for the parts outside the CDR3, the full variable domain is DSGVTQTPKHLITATGQRVTLRCSPRSGDLSVYWYQQSLDQGLQFLIQYYNGEERAKGNILERFSAQQFPDLHSELNLSSLELGDSALYFCASRGWGQRNSEAFFGQGTRLTVV.

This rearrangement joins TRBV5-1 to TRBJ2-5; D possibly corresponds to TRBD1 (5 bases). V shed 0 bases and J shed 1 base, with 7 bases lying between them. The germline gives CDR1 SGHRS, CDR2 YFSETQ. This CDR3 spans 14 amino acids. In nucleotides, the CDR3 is TGCGCCAGCAGCTTGGGTAGGGGCCAAGAGACCCAGTACTTC. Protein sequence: CASSLGRGQETQYF.

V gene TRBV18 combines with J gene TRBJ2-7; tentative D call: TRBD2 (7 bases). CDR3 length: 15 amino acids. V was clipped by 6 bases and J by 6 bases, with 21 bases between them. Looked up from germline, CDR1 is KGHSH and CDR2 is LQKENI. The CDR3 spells CASSPPVGGRSEQYF. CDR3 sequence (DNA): TGTGCCAGCTCCCCTCCCGTGGGGGGGCGATCCGAGCAGTACTTC.

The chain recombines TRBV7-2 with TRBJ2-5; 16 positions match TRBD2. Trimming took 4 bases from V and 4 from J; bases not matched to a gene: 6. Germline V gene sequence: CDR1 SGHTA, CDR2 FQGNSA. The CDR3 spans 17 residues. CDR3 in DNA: TGTGCCAGCAGCTCCGGGACTAGCGGGGGGGCGGGAGAGACCCAGTACTTC. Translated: CASSSGTSGGAGETQYF.

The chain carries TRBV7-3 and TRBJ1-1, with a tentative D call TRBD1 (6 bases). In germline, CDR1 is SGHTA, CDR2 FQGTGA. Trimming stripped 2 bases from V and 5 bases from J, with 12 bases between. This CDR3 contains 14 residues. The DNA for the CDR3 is TGTGCCAGCAGCTTACCCCGGGGGGCGACTGAAGCTTTCTTT. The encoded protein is CASSLPRGATEAFF.

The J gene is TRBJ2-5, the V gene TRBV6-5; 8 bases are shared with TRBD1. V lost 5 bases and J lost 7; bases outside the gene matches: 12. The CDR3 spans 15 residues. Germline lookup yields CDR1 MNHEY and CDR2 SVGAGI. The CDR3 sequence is CASSNEDRELGTQYF. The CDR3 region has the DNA TGTGCCAGCAGTAATGAGGACAGGGAGTTAGGGACCCAGTACTTC.

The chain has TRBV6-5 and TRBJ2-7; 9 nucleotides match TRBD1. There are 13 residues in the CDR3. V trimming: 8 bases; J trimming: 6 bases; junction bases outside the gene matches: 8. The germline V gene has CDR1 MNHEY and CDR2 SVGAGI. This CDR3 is CASQQGDRAEQYF. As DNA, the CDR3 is TGTGCCAGCCAACAGGGGGACAGGGCCGAGCAGTACTTC.

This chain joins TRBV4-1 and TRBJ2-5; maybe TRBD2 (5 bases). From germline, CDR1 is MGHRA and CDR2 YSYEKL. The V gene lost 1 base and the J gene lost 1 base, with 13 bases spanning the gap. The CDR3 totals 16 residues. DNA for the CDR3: TGCGCCAGCAGCCAAGTCCCAGCGGCTTCCCAAGAGACCCAGTACTTC. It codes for CASSQVPAASQETQYF.

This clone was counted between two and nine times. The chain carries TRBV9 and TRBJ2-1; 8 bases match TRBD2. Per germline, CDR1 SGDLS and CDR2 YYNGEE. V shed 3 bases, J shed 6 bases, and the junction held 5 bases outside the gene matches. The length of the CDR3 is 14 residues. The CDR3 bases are TGTGCCAGCAGCGAGCGGGGGTTACGCAATGAGCAGTTCTTC. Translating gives CASSERGLRNEQFF.

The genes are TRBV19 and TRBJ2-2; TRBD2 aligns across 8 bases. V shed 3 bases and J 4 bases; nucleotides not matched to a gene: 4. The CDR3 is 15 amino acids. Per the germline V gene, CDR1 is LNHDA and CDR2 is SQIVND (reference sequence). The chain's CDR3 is CASSMGGGRTGELFF. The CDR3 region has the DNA TGTGCCAGTAGTATGGGCGGGGGGCGCACCGGGGAGCTGTTTTTT.

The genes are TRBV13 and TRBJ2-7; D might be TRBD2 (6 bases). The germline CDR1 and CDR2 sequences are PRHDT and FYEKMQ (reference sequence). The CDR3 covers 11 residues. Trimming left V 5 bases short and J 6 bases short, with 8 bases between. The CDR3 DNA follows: TGTGCCAGCAGCGGGGGAGGCGAGCAGTACTTC. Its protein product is CASSGGGEQYF.

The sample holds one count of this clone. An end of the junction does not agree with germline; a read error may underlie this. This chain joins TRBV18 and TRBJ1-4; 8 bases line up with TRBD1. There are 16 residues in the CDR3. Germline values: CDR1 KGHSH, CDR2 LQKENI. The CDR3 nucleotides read TGTGCCAGCTCACCAGAGCCAGGGGGCCATTGGGAAAAACTATTTTTT. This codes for CASSPEPGGHWEKLFF.

This chain's CDR3 is CASSPRGTGTSSEPQHF. Here the CDR3 DNA reads TGTGCCAGTAGCCCCCGGGGGACAGGGACTAGTTCGGAGCCCCAGCATTTT. The chain combines TRBV19 with TRBJ1-5; 9 positions match TRBD1. CDR3 length: 17 amino acids. The J segment lost 8 bases and the V segment lost 6 bases, leaving 17 bases of the junction unmatched. The germline V gene has CDR1 LNHDA and CDR2 SQIVND (reference sequence).

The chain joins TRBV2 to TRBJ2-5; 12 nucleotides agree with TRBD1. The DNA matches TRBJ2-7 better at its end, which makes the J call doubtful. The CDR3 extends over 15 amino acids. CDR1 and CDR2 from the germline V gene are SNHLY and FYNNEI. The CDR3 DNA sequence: TGTGCCAGCAGTCGGGGACAGGGGGCGCTTTACGAGCAGTACTTC. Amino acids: CASSRGQGALYEQYF.